These 32 T cell receptor beta chains came from one sample sequenced in a study of cytomegalovirus exposure and HLA in healthy donors. PCR involved 60 Vbeta and 13 Jbeta primers. Sequencing was performed with immunoSEQ multiplex PCR; in TCRdb, only in-frame clones are kept and a portion is missing. The top ten clones hold roughly 3% of a sample with 65,000 to 90,000 clones, approximately 83% of them seen once. The sample consisted of PBMCs. These receptors came from a man aged 35-49 years in good health and CMV-seronegative.

The J gene is TRBJ1-4, the V gene TRBV28, with 8 bases fitting TRBD1. Germline V gene sequence: CDR1 MDHEN, CDR2 SYDVKM. J was trimmed by 8 bases and V by 2 bases; bases with no gene match: 10. The CDR3 runs to 16 residues. The CDR3 reads CASSLRQGALTEKLFF. The CDR3 bases are TGTGCCAGCAGTTTACGGCAGGGGGCATTGACGGAAAAACTGTTTTTT. The variable domain in full, with the rest retrieved from reference TRBV28 and TRBJ1-4, is DVKVTQSSRYLVKRTGEKVFLECVQDMDHENMFWYRQDPGLGLRLIYFSYDVKMKEKGDIPEGYSVSREKKERFSLILESASTNQTSMYLCASSLRQGALTEKLFFGSGTQLSVL.

The genes are TRBV7-9 and TRBJ2-7; TRBD1 might be the D (8 bases). The CDR3 totals 14 residues. V was cut by 6 bases and J by 3 bases, with 15 bases left in between. CDR1 is SEHNR, CDR2 FQNEAQ, per germline (reference sequence). CDR3 in DNA: TGTGCCAGCAGTTCGTACAGGGGGGGCTACGAGCAGTACTTC. It encodes CASSSYRGGYEQYF.

This clone has only one observation. The chain couples TRBV5-6 to TRBJ1-4, with 10 bases lining up with TRBD1. The CDR3 is made up of 14 amino acids. V shed 6 bases, J shed 6 bases, and the junction held 5 bases outside the gene matches. Germline values: CDR1 SGHDT, CDR2 YYEEEE. CDR3: CASTLGTGDEKLFF. In nucleotides, the CDR3 is TGTGCCAGCACCCTTGGGACAGGGGATGAAAAACTGTTTTTT.

The rearrangement joins TRBV6-5 to TRBJ1-1, with 11 bases lining up with TRBD1. Looked up from germline, CDR1 is MNHEY and CDR2 is SVGAGI. This CDR3 has 13 amino acids. V shed 2 bases, J shed 10 bases, and the junction held 3 bases outside the gene matches. CDR3 DNA sequence: TGTGCCAGCAGTTACGATGGACAGGGGGCAGCTTTCTTT. Amino acids: CASSYDGQGAAFF.

CDR3: CASSLRQPHGYTF. DNA of the CDR3: TGTGCCAGCAGTTTAAGACAGCCCCATGGCTACACCTTC. The chain has TRBV28 and TRBJ1-2, with a tentative D call TRBD1 (5 bases). The V end was cut by 2 bases, the J end by 6 bases, with 10 bases between. The CDR3 covers 13 residues. CDR1 and CDR2 from the germline V gene are MDHEN and SYDVKM.

This sequence joins TRBV4-1 and TRBJ1-3; TRBD1 agrees at 9 bases. From germline, CDR1 is MGHRA and CDR2 YSYEKL. There are 16 residues in the CDR3. V was clipped by 1 base and J by 4 bases; unmatched bases: 5. The CDR3 nucleotides read TGCGCCAGCAGCCAAGGAACAGGGGGCTACGGAAACACCATATATTTT. Its translation is CASSQGTGGYGNTIYF.

This clone was counted only a few times. The chain joins TRBV5-4 to TRBJ2-6, with 10 bases that match TRBD1. V was pared by 4 bases and J by 0 bases, with 10 bases of the junction left unmatched. The germline V gene encodes CDR1 SGHNT and CDR2 YYREEE (reference sequence). The CDR3 extends over 19 amino acids. The CDR3 sequence is CASSGDRGKTRSGANVLTF. DNA for the CDR3: TGTGCCAGCAGCGGGGACAGGGGAAAAACTCGCTCTGGGGCCAACGTCCTGACTTTC.

The CDR3, as DNA: TGTGCCAGCTCACCCAGCTGGGCAGGGTCGAACACTGAAGCTTTCTTT. Translating it yields CASSPSWAGSNTEAFF. The chain uses TRBV18 and TRBJ1-1, with a weak D call TRBD1 (5 bases). V was shortened by 3 bases and J by 1 base, with 15 bases between the two germline ends. Germline V CDR1 and CDR2: KGHSH, LQKENI. This CDR3 spans 16 amino acids.

This chain uses TRBV7-8 with TRBJ2-5; TRBD2 agrees at 8 bases. Germline CDR1 reads SGHVS; CDR2 reads FQNEAQ. With V trimmed by 6 bases and J by 5 bases, 17 bases remained unmatched. CDR3 length: 17 residues. In DNA form, the CDR3 reads TGTGCCAGCAGACAGCTTCCTTCAGCGGGAGACCGGGAGACCCAGTACTTC. Its protein is CASRQLPSAGDRETQYF.

The chain recombines TRBV4-3 with TRBJ2-3; D possibly corresponds to TRBD2 (6 bases). The germline gives CDR1 LGHNA, CDR2 YSLEER. Trimming took off 4 bases at V and 2 bases at J, with 16 bases between the two ends. This CDR3 contains 16 residues. CDR3 coding DNA: TGCGCCAGCAGCCGCGGGGACGGCGGAAACACAGATACGCAGTATTTT. It is translated as CASSRGDGGNTDTQYF.

The chain combines TRBV6-5 with TRBJ2-1, with 11 positions matching TRBD1. Germline-derived CDR1 and CDR2 are MNHEY and SVGAGI. The CDR3 is 15 amino acids. The V and J ends lost 5 bases and 7 bases, in that order; junction bases with no gene match: 7. The CDR3 bases are TGTGCCAGCAGTCGAACCGGGACAGGGGGTAATGAGCAGTTCTTC. It codes for CASSRTGTGGNEQFF.

The chain has TRBV9 and TRBJ1-1, with 7 bases lining up with TRBD1. V shed 2 bases, J shed 4 bases, and the junction held 5 bases outside the gene matches. The CDR3 runs 14 residues. Per the germline V gene, CDR1 is SGDLS and CDR2 is YYNGEE. This chain's CDR3 is CASSVDRASTEAFF. CDR3 in DNA: TGTGCCAGCAGCGTCGACAGGGCAAGCACTGAAGCTTTCTTT.

The chain has TRBV19 and TRBJ1-4, with D unresolved. This CDR3 has 13 amino acids. Germline CDR1 and CDR2: LNHDA and SQIVND (reference sequence). The V gene lost 10 bases and the J gene lost 5 bases, with 14 bases spanning the gap. The CDR3 spells CATQMTRNEKLFF. The CDR3 region has the DNA TGTGCCACCCAAATGACTCGCAATGAAAAACTGTTTTTT.

This sequence joins TRBV5-4 and TRBJ2-5; 12 bases match TRBD2. V shed 4 bases and J 4 bases; nucleotides not matched to a gene: 8. This CDR3 is 16 amino acids long. Germline V CDR1 and CDR2: SGHNT, YYREEE (reference sequence). The CDR3 coding sequence is TGTGCCAGCAGCCTGGGAGGACTAGCGGGGATAGAGACCCAGTACTTC. It translates to CASSLGGLAGIETQYF.

The chain uses TRBV4-2 and TRBJ2-1; D gene uncertain. Trimming took 1 base from V and 9 from J, leaving 4 bases between them. CDR1 is LGHNA, CDR2 YNFKEQ, per germline. This CDR3 spans 11 amino acids. The CDR3 nucleotides read TGTGCCAGCAGCCAAGCGGTTGAGCAGTTCTTC. It encodes CASSQAVEQFF.

This clone was seen once. The J gene is TRBJ1-2, the V gene TRBV6-5, with a possible D match to TRBD1 (6 bases). V was pared by 4 bases and J by 2 bases, with 14 bases between. This CDR3 is built from 15 residues. Germline V gene data show CDR1 as MNHEY and CDR2 as SVGAGI. In nucleotides, the CDR3 is TGTGCCAGCAGTTCGTTTGGACAGCCGAACTATGGCTACACCTTC. It is translated as CASSSFGQPNYGYTF.

The CDR3 sequence: CASSSSEGHLRSRTQYF. DNA of the CDR3: TGTGCCAGCAGCTCAAGCGAGGGACACCTCCGAAGTAGGACCCAGTACTTC. The genes are TRBV11-1 and TRBJ2-5; a weak D match, TRBD1 (6 bases). From germline, CDR1 is SGHAT and CDR2 FQDESV (reference sequence). Trimming stripped 4 bases from V and 7 bases from J, with 25 bases between. This CDR3 has 17 amino acids.

The chain couples TRBV5-1 to TRBJ1-1; 7 bases map to TRBD1. The trim removed 7 bases at V and 1 base at J, leaving 4 bases unmatched. CDR1 SGHRS and CDR2 YFSETQ come from the germline V gene. This CDR3 is 13 amino acids long. CDR3: CASGQGGNTEAFF. The CDR3 coding sequence is TGCGCCAGCGGTCAGGGGGGGAACACTGAAGCTTTCTTT.

This clone was counted between two and nine times. As DNA, the CDR3 is TGTGCTAGTGCCCTTTCCCAGGGGACAGATGGCTACACCTTC. Residues: CASALSQGTDGYTF. The rearrangement links TRBV12-5 to TRBJ1-2; 7 nucleotides agree with TRBD1. Per germline, CDR1 LGHNT and CDR2 FRNRAP. The CDR3 spans 14 residues. With 7 bases clipped from V and 6 bases from J, the junction kept 11 bases outside the gene matches.

V usage is TRBV29-1 and J usage is TRBJ1-2; 8 positions agree with TRBD1. CDR1 is SQVTM, CDR2 ANQGSEA, per germline. V was pared by 2 bases and J by 3 bases, with 8 bases of the junction left unmatched. The CDR3 is made up of 15 amino acids. The DNA for the CDR3 is TGCAGCGTTGAAAAGGGCAGGGGGCGAGACTATGGCTACACCTTC. Translating gives CSVEKGRGRDYGYTF.

The chain links TRBV6-5 to TRBJ2-7; D remains ambiguous. V gave up 0 bases and J gave up 2 bases, with 2 bases separating them. This CDR3 has 12 residues. Germline lookup yields CDR1 MNHEY and CDR2 SVGAGI. The CDR3 region has the DNA TGTGCCAGCAGTTACTCCGCCTACGAGCAGTACTTC. Its translation: CASSYSAYEQYF.

The gene calls are TRBV9 and TRBJ1-6; TRBD1 is a possible D gene (5 bases). The CDR3 is made up of 18 amino acids. The germline V and J ends were trimmed by 5 bases and 5 bases, with 23 bases remaining between them. Per germline, CDR1 SGDLS and CDR2 YYNGEE. The CDR3 DNA follows: TGTGCCAGCAGTACGACCGGCCTCGGGGGTCTTGATAATTCACCCCTCCACTTT. This gives the protein CASSTTGLGGLDNSPLHF. Supplemented by reference TRBV9 and TRBJ1-6, the full variable domain reads DSGVTQTPKHLITATGQRVTLRCSPRSGDLSVYWYQQSLDQGLQFLIQYYNGEERAKGNILERFSAQQFPDLHSELNLSSLELGDSALYFCASSTTGLGGLDNSPLHFGNGTRLTVT.

The V call is TRBV6-5, the J call TRBJ1-1; 7 bases match TRBD1. Germline V gene sequence: CDR1 MNHEY, CDR2 SVGAGI. The CDR3 has 13 residues. With 0 bases clipped from V and 11 bases from J, the junction kept 6 bases outside the gene matches. This CDR3 reads CASSYSWGQSAFF. Here the CDR3 DNA reads TGTGCCAGCAGTTACTCTTGGGGACAGTCGGCTTTCTTT.

The rearrangement joins TRBV5-6 to TRBJ2-7, with D maybe TRBD1 (5 bases). V was cut by 0 bases and J by 5 bases, with 12 bases left in between. The germline gives CDR1 SGHDT, CDR2 YYEEEE. This CDR3 has 14 amino acids. The chain's CDR3 is CASSLGPQGHEQYF. The CDR3 DNA reads TGTGCCAGCAGCTTGGGGCCCCAGGGCCACGAGCAGTACTTC.

This chain uses TRBV6-1 with TRBJ2-1; 7 nucleotides agree with TRBD2. J was trimmed by 0 bases and V by 4 bases; bases with no gene match: 3. The CDR3 is made up of 15 amino acids. Germline V CDR1 and CDR2: MNHNS, SASEGT. DNA of the CDR3: TGTGCCAGCAGTGGACTAGCAGACTCCTACAATGAGCAGTTCTTC. This gives the protein CASSGLADSYNEQFF.

The chain employs TRBV5-1 and TRBJ2-7, with 8 bases identical to TRBD1. With V trimmed by 1 base and J by 5 bases, 8 bases remained unmatched. The CDR3 extends over 15 amino acids. Germline V gives CDR1 SGHRS, CDR2 YFSETQ. CDR3 nucleotides: TGCGCCAGCAGCTTGCTTTACAGGGGGGTCAACGAGCAGTACTTC. Protein product: CASSLLYRGVNEQYF.

The J gene is TRBJ1-5, the V gene TRBV5-4; 9 bases line up with TRBD1. This CDR3 has 17 amino acids. The germline V gene encodes CDR1 SGHNT and CDR2 YYREEE (reference sequence). V lost 1 base to trimming and J lost 6 bases; unmatched junction nucleotides: 11. CDR3 region: CASSLWTGDRAIQPQHF. The CDR3 DNA sequence: TGTGCCAGCAGCTTGTGGACCGGGGACAGGGCGATTCAGCCCCAGCATTTT.

This chain joins TRBV7-3 and TRBJ2-3, with 8 bases aligning to TRBD2. Trimming removed 5 bases from V and 3 bases from J; junction bases left unmatched: 10. The germline gives CDR1 SGHTA, CDR2 FQGTGA. The CDR3 runs 16 residues. CDR3 amino acids: CASSLFGGATTDTQYF. Written as DNA, the CDR3 is TGTGCCAGCAGCCTATTCGGGGGGGCGACTACAGATACGCAGTATTTT.

This clone came up once. The J gene is TRBJ2-7, the V gene TRBV27; maybe TRBD1 (6 bases). Germline V gives CDR1 MNHEY, CDR2 SMNVEV (reference sequence). This CDR3 contains 14 residues. V was cut by 1 base and J by 2 bases, with 9 bases left in between. CDR3 nucleotide sequence: TGTGCCAGCAGTTTATTAGGGGGAACCTACGAGCAGTACTTC. Protein product: CASSLLGGTYEQYF.

The CDR3 nucleotides read TGTGCCAGCAGCTTGGACAGGGGGAAATTTAACTCCTACGAGCAGTACTTC. Translated: CASSLDRGKFNSYEQYF. The J gene is TRBJ2-7, the V gene TRBV7-2; 10 bases fit TRBD1. Trimming removed 3 bases from V and 0 bases from J; junction bases left unmatched: 8. The CDR3 runs 17 residues. Germline V gene lookup returns CDR1 SGHTA and CDR2 FQGNSA.

The CDR3 DNA follows: TGTGCCAGCAGTTACGGGCTAGCGAGGTACAATGAGCAGTTCTTC. Its protein product is CASSYGLARYNEQFF. V usage is TRBV6-5 and J usage is TRBJ2-1, with D possibly being TRBD2 (6 bases). V was cut by 2 bases and J by 4 bases, with 12 bases left in between. The germline gives CDR1 MNHEY, CDR2 SVGAGI. This CDR3 comprises 15 residues.

The rearrangement links TRBV19 to TRBJ2-3, with D unclear. Germline values: CDR1 LNHDA, CDR2 SQIVND (reference sequence). V was shortened by 0 bases and J by 0 bases, with 10 bases between the two germline ends. The length of the CDR3 is 16 residues. CDR3 DNA: TGTGCCAGTAGTATAGAGCTTACCGGGAGCACAGATACGCAGTATTTT. Protein sequence: CASSIELTGSTDTQYF.